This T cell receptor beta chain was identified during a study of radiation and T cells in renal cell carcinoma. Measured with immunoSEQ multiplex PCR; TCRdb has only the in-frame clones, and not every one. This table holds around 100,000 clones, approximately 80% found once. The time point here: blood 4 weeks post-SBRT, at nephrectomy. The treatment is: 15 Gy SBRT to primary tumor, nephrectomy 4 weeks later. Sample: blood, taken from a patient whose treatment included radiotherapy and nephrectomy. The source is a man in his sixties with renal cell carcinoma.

The CDR3 loop is CASSVGAGALSREQYF. The CDR3 DNA reads as TGTGCCAGCAGCGTAGGGGCAGGAGCTCTGTCTCGGGAGCAGTACTTC. The gene calls are TRBV9 and TRBJ2-7; D is undetermined. From germline, CDR1 is SGDLS and CDR2 YYNGEE. The CDR3 runs 16 residues. The germline V and J ends were trimmed by 0 bases and 7 bases, with 20 bases remaining between them.